This TCR beta chain was retrieved from a study of blood T cell repertoires in COVID-19. At the level of the study: Material from acute and convalescent COVID-19 was sourced from the United States, Italy and Spain. PBMCs, B-cell-depleted T cells, or T cells provided the cDNA or gDNA that made up the material.

As originally analysed: Reference gene primer amplification gave estimated nucleated cell counts. TCRdb's table, derived via immunoSEQ multiplex PCR, lists solely in-frame clones and lacks some. The DNA gave D and trimming, while V, J and clone size come from that table. In the table there are approximately 190,000 clones, around 89% of which are singletons. This clone was counted once. Germline V CDR1 and CDR2: SGHTA, FQGTGA. J lost 3 bases, V lost 0 bases, and 3 bases had no gene match. The CDR3 runs to 15 residues. The sample consisted of peripheral blood. The V gene is TRBV7-3, the J gene TRBJ2-3; 7 nucleotides match TRBD1. The source of this sequence is a middle-aged man with active or convalescent COVID-19. CDR3 sequence reads: CASSLTGGATDTQYF. CDR3 bases: TGTGCCAGCAGCTTAACAGGGGGCGCGACAGATACGCAGTATTTT. Full variable domain (rest looked up from reference TRBV7-3 and TRBJ2-3): GAGVSQTPSNKVTEKGKYVELRCDPISGHTALYWYRQSLGQGPEFLIYFQGTGAADDSGLPNDRFFAVRPEGSVSTLKIQRTERGDSAVYLCASSLTGGATDTQYFGPGTRLTVL.